This is a list of T cell receptor beta chains from one sample in a study of blood T cell repertoires in COVID-19. The repertoire was sequenced with immunoSEQ multiplex PCR; TCRdb's copy has only in-frame clones and lacks some. Of about 190,000 clones in the sample, roughly nine tenths were seen once. Sequencing was done on a sample of peripheral blood. The receptors here all came from a woman between 25 and 40 years old with active or convalescent COVID-19. CDR3s include the opening cysteine and the closing phenylalanine or tryptophan. Each record gives: V gene, J gene, CDR3 protein.

TRBV2	TRBJ2-7	CASRTGMEREQYF
TRBV3-1/TRBV3-2	TRBJ1-3	CASRATVSGNTIYF
TRBV5-4	TRBJ1-2	CASSLEQGSGYTF
TRBV14	TRBJ1-1	CASRHPGQGPLPMNTEAFF
TRBV20-1	TRBJ1-2	CSASRGNYGYTF
TRBV19	TRBJ2-2	CASSPDRGPSGELFF
TRBV18	TRBJ2-3	CASSPGTSGASDTQYF
TRBV4-1	TRBJ2-7	CASSQGAGADSYEQYF
TRBV6-6	TRBJ2-5	CASSLVSAETQYF
TRBV2	TRBJ1-5	CASRAQGGRPQHF
TRBV4-2	TRBJ1-5	CASSQGLEVQPQHF
TRBV30	TRBJ1-1	CAWRAGGARRNTEAFF
TRBV24-1	TRBJ1-2	CATSDSRYSANYTF